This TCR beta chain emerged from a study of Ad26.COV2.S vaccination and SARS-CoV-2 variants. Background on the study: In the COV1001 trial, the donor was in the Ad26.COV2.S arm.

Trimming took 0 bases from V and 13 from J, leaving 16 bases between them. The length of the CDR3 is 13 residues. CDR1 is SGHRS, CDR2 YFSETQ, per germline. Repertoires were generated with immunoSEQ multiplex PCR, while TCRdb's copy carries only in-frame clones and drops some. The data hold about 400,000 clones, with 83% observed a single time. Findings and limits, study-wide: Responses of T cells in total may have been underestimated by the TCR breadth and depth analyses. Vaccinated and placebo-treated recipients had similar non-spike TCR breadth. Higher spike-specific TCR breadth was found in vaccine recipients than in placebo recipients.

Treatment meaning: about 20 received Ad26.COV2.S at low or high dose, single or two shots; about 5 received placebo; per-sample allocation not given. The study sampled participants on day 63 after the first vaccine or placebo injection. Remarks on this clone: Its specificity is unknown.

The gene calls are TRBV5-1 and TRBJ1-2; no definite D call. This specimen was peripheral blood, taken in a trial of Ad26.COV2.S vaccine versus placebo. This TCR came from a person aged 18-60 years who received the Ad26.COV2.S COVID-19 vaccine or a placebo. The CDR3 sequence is CASSLDFISSGTF. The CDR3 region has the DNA TGCGCCAGCAGCTTGGACTTTATCTCGTCGGGCACCTTC. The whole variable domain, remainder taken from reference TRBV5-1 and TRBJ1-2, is KAGVTQTPRYLIKTRGQQVTLSCSPISGHRSVSWYQQTPGQGLQFLFEYFSETQRNKGNFPGRFSGRQFSNSRSEMNVSTLELGDSALYLCASSLDFISSGTFGSGTRLTVV.